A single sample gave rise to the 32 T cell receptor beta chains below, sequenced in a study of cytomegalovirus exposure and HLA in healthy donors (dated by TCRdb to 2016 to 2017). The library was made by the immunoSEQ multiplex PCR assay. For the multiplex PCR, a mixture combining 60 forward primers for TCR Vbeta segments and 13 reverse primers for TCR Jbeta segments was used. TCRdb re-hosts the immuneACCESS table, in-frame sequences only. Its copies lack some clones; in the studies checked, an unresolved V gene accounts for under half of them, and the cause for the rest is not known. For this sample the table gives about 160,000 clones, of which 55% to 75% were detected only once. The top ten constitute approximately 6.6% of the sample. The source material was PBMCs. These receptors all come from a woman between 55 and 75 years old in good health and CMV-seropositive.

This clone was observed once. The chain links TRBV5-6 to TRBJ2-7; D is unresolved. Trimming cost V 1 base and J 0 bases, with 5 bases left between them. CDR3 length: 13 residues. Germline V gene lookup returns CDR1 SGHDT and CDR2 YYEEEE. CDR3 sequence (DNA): TGTGCCAGCAGCTTGCCGAGCTCCTACGAGCAGTACTTC. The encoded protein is CASSLPSSYEQYF.

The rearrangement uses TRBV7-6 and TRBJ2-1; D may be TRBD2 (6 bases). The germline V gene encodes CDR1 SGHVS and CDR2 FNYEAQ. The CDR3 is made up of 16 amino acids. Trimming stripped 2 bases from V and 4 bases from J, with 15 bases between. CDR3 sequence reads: CASSLLPSELYNEQFF. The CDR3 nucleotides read TGTGCCAGCAGCTTACTCCCTAGCGAGCTTTACAATGAGCAGTTCTTC.

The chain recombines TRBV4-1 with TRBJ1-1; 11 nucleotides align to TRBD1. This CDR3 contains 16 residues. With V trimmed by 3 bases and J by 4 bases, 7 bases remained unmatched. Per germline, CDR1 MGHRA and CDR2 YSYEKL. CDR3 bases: TGCGCCAGCAGCCAGGGGACAGGGGGAGGCGGCACTGAAGCTTTCTTT. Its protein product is CASSQGTGGGGTEAFF.

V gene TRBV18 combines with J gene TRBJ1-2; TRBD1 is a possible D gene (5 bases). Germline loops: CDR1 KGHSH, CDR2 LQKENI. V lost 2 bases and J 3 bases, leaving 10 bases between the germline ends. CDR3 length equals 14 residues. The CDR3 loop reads CASSPSGTHYGYTF. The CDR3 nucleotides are TGTGCCAGCTCACCATCGGGGACTCACTATGGCTACACCTTC.

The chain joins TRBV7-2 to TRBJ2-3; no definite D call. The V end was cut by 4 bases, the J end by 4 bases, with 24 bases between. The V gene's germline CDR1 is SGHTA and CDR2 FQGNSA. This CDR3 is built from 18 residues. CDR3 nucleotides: TGTGCCAGCAGCTCCCGTGGATCCGAGGCCCTCGGCCCAGATACGCAGTATTTT. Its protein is CASSSRGSEALGPDTQYF.

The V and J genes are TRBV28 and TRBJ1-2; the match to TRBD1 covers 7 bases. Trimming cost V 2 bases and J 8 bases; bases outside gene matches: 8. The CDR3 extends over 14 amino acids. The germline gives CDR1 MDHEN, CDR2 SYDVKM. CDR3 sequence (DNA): TGTGCCAGCAGTTTACCACAGGGGAGAGGAGGCTACACCTTC. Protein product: CASSLPQGRGGYTF.

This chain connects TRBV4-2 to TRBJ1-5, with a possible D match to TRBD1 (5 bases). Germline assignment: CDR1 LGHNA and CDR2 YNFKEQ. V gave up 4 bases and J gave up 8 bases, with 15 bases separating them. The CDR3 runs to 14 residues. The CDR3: CASSPDSAVEPQHF. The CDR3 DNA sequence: TGTGCCAGCAGCCCAGACAGCGCGGTCGAGCCCCAGCATTTT.

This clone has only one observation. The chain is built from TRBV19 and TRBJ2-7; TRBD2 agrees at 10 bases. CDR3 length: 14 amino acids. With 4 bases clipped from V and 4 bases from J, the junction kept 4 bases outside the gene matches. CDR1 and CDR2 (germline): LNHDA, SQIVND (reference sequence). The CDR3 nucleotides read TGTGCCAGTAGTACCGGACTAGCGGAATACGAGCAGTACTTC. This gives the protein CASSTGLAEYEQYF.

This CDR3 is CASSLGSDHTGELFF. The CDR3 bases are TGCGCCAGCAGCTTGGGCAGCGACCACACCGGGGAGCTGTTTTTT. V is TRBV5-1 and J is TRBJ2-2; D gene uncertain. Germline V gives CDR1 SGHRS, CDR2 YFSETQ. The CDR3 spans 15 residues. V lost 0 bases and J lost 3, with 9 bases in between.

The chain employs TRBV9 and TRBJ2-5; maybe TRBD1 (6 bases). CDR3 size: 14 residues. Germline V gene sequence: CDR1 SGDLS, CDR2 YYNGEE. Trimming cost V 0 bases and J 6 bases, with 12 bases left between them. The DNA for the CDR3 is TGTGCCAGCAGCGTAGAGGGGGACGGAAAGACCCAGTACTTC. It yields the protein CASSVEGDGKTQYF.

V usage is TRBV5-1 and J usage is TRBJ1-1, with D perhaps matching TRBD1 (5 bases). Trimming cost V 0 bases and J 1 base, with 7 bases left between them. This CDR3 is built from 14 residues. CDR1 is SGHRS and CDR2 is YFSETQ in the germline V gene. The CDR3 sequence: CASSLGTQNTEAFF. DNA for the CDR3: TGCGCCAGCAGCTTGGGGACACAGAACACTGAAGCTTTCTTT.

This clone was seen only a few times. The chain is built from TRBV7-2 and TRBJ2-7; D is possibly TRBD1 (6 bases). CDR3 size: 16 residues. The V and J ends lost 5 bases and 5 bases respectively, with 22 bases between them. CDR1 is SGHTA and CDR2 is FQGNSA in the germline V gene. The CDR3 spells CASSTLGPQGYDEQYF. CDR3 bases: TGTGCCAGCAGCACCCTAGGCCCCCAGGGGTATGACGAGCAGTACTTC.

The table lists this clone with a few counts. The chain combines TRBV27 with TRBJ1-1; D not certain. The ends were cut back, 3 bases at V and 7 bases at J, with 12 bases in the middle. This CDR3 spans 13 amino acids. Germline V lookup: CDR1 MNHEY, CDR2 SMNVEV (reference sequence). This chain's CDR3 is CASSFGKLSEAFF. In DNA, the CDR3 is TGTGCCAGCAGTTTCGGCAAACTAAGTGAAGCTTTCTTT.

Here the CDR3 DNA reads TGTGCCAGCAGCTTTTTACGGGAGCGGCACACAGATACGCAGTATTTT. Protein product: CASSFLRERHTDTQYF. This chain links TRBV7-8 with TRBJ2-3; TRBD2 is a possible D gene (6 bases). The V gene's germline CDR1 is SGHVS and CDR2 FQNEAQ. The CDR3 consists of 16 residues. V lost 3 bases, J lost 2 bases, and 15 bases lay in between.

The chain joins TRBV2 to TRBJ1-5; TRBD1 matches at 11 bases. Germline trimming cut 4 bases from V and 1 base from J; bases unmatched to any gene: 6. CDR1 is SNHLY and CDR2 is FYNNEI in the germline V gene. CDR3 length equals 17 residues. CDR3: CASSGGQGVGSNQPQHF. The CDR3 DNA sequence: TGTGCCAGCAGTGGGGGACAGGGGGTGGGAAGCAATCAGCCCCAGCATTTT.

CDR3 nucleotide sequence: TGTGCCAGCAGTGAGCAGACTAGCGGGCCCATTGGGGACGAGCAGTACTTC. Its protein product is CASSEQTSGPIGDEQYF. The chain employs TRBV6-1 and TRBJ2-7; 10 bases are shared with TRBD2. Germline V gives CDR1 MNHNS, CDR2 SASEGT. This CDR3 has 17 residues. J gave up 5 bases and V 3 bases, and 13 bases lay outside the gene matches.

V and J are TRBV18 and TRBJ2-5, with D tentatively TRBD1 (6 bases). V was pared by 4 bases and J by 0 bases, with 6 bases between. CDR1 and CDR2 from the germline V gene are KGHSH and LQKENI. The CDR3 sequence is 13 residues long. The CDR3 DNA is TGTGCCAGCTCACGGGGGCACCAAGAGACCCAGTACTTC. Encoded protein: CASSRGHQETQYF.

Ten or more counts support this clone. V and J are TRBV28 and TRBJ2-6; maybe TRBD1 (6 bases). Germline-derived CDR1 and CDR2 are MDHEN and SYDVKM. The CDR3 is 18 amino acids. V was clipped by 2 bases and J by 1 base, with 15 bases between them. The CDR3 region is CASSLVAGALSGANVLTF. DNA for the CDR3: TGTGCCAGCAGTTTAGTCGCAGGGGCGCTGTCTGGGGCCAACGTCCTGACTTTC.

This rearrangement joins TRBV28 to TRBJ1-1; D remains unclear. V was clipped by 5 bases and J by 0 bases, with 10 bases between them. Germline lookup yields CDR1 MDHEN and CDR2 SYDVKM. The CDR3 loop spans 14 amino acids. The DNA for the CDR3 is TGTGCCAGCAGTCTGGAGACTATGAACACTGAAGCTTTCTTT. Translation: CASSLETMNTEAFF. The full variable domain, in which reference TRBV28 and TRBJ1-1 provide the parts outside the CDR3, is DVKVTQSSRYLVKRTGEKVFLECVQDMDHENMFWYRQDPGLGLRLIYFSYDVKMKEKGDIPEGYSVSREKKERFSLILESASTNQTSMYLCASSLETMNTEAFFGQGTRLTVV.

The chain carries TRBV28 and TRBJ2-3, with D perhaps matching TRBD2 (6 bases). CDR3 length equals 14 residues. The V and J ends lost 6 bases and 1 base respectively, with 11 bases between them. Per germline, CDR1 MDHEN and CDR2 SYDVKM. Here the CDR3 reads CASSIAVGTDTQYF. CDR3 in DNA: TGTGCCAGCAGCATAGCGGTAGGCACAGATACGCAGTATTTT.

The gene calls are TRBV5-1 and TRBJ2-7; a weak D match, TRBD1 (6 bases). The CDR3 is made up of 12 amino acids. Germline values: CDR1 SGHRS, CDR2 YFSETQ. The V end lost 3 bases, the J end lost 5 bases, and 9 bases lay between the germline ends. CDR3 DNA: TGCGCCAGCAGCTGGTCAGGGGACGAGCAGTACTTC. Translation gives CASSWSGDEQYF.

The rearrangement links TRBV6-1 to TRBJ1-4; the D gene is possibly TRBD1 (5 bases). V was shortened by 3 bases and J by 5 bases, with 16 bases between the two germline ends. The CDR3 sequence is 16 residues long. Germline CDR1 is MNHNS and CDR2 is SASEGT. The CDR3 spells CASSDPGEGINEKLFF. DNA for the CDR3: TGTGCCAGCAGTGACCCGGGGGAGGGGATAAATGAAAAACTGTTTTTT.

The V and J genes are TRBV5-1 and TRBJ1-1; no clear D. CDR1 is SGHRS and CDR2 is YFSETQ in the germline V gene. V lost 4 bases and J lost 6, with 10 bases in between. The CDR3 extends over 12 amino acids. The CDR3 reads CASSLPGAEAFF. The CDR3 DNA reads TGCGCCAGCAGCCTCCCCGGGGCTGAAGCTTTCTTT.

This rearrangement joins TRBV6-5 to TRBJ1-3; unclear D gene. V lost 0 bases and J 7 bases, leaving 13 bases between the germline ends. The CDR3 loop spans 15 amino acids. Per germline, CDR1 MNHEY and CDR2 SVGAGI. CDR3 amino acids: CASSYSSLAANTIYF. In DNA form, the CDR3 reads TGTGCCAGCAGTTACTCGAGCCTCGCCGCCAACACCATATATTTT.

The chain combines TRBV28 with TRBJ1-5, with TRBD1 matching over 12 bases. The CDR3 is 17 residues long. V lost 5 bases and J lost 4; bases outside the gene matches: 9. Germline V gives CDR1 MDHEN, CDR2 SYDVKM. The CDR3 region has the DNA TGTGCCAGCAGTGCCCCCCCGGGACAGGGGGCGAATCAGCCCCAGCATTTT. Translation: CASSAPPGQGANQPQHF.

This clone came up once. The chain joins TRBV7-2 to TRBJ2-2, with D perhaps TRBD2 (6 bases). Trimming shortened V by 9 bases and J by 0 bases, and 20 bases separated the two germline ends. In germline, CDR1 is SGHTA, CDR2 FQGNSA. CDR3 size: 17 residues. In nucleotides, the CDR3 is TGTGCCAGTCCCCCCAAGGCGGCGGGAACGAACACCGGGGAGCTGTTTTTT. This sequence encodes CASPPKAAGTNTGELFF. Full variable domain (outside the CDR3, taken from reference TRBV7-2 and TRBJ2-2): GAGVSQSPSNKVTEKGKDVELRCDPISGHTALYWYRQSLGQGLEFLIYFQGNSAPDKSGLPSDRFSAERTGGSVSTLTIQRTQQEDSAVYLCASPPKAAGTNTGELFFGEGSRLTVL.

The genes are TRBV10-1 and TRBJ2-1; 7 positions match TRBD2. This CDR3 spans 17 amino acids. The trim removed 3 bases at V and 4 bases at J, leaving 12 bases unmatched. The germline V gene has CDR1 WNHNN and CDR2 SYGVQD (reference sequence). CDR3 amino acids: CASSDDPGGRPYNEQFF. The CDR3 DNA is TGCGCCAGCAGTGATGACCCGGGCGGGAGACCGTACAATGAGCAGTTCTTC.

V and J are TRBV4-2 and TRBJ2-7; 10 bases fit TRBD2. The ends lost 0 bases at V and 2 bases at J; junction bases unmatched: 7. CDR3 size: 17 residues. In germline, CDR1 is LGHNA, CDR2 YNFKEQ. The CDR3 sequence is CASSQDFGTSDTYEQYF. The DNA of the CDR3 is TGTGCCAGCAGCCAAGATTTCGGGACTAGCGACACCTACGAGCAGTACTTC.

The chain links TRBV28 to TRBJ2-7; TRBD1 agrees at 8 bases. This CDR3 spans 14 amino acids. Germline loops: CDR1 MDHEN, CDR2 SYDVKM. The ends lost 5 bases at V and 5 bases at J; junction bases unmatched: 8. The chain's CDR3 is CASSLGTGQNEQYF. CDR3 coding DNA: TGTGCCAGCAGTCTCGGGACAGGTCAGAACGAGCAGTACTTC.

The CDR3 is CASSEPFGMGNTIYF. CDR3 coding DNA: TGTGCCAGCAGTGAACCGTTCGGGATGGGAAACACCATATATTTT. The rearrangement joins TRBV6-1 to TRBJ1-3, with D unclear. Germline-derived CDR1 and CDR2 are MNHNS and SASEGT. This CDR3 is 15 amino acids long. V was clipped by 2 bases and J by 4 bases, with 12 bases between them.

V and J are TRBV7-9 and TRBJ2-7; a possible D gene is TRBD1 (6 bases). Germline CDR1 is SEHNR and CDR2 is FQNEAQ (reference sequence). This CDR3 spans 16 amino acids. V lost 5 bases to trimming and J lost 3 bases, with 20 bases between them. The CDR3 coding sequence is TGTGCCAGCAGCGTCCGACAGGATGCCGGACTCTACGAGCAGTACTTC. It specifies CASSVRQDAGLYEQYF.

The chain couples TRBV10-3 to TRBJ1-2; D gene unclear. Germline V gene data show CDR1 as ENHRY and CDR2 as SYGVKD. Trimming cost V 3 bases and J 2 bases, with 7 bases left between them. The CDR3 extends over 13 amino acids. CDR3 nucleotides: TGTGCCATCAGTGACGGCGGGAACTATGGCTACACCTTC. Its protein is CAISDGGNYGYTF.